This TCR beta chain was identified in a study of blood T cell repertoires in COVID-19. As for the study in general: Specimens from acute and convalescent COVID-19 originated in the United States, Italy and Spain.

This CDR3 has 13 amino acids. Per germline, CDR1 WSHSY and CDR2 SAAADI. The J segment lost 11 bases and the V segment lost 5 bases, leaving 8 bases of the junction unmatched. The table came from immunoSEQ multiplex PCR; TCRdb's copy has only in-frame clones and leaves some out. The repertoire holds approximately 220,000 clones, with 80% to 90% as singletons. This chain connects TRBV10-2 to TRBJ1-1; 10 bases are shared with TRBD1. This TCR was recovered from a woman aged 45-59 years who had been exposed to COVID-19. The sequencing sample was made of PBMCs or T cells enriched from blood (not recorded which). CDR3 sequence (DNA): TGCGCCAGCAGTATGGGACAGGGGAGGGAGGCTTTCTTT. Translation: CASSMGQGREAFF.